The 15 T cell receptor beta chains reported below all come from one sample, sequenced in a study of shared clonotypes between healthy human individuals. Data came from immunoSEQ multiplex PCR; TCRdb stores just in-frame clones and leaves some out. The table lists roughly 500,000 clones, around 95% of them singletons. The sample was naive CD4+ T cells sorted from blood. The subset denotes: CD45RA+ positively selected. These receptors originate from a woman in her twenties or thirties in good health.

This clone has a handful of counts. The chain uses TRBV6-6 and TRBJ1-1; D unclear. Trimming removed 8 bases at V and 1 base at J, with 5 bases between. This CDR3 region has 11 residues. Germline-derived CDR1 and CDR2 are MNHNY and SVGAGI (reference sequence). The CDR3, as DNA: TGTGCCAGCTGTCAGAACACTGAAGCTTTCTTT. This gives the protein CASCQNTEAFF.

The gene calls are TRBV11-2 and TRBJ1-5, with 10 bases aligning to TRBD1. The germline CDR1 and CDR2 sequences are SGHAT and FQNNGV. V was pared by 5 bases and J by 6 bases, with 7 bases of the junction left unmatched. The CDR3 runs 15 residues. The CDR3 nucleotides are TGTGCCAGCAGCAGGGACAGGGGTAAGGGTCAGCCCCAGCATTTT. Residues: CASSRDRGKGQPQHF.

The V gene is TRBV28, the J gene TRBJ2-1; 7 bases align to TRBD2. The length of the CDR3 is 15 residues. J gave up 9 bases and V 4 bases, and 12 bases lay outside the gene matches. CDR1 MDHEN and CDR2 SYDVKM come from the germline V gene. CDR3 in DNA: TGTGCCAGCAGTTCCCGGGGCGGGAGCGGTATTGAGCAGTTCTTC. It yields the protein CASSSRGGSGIEQFF.

This chain joins TRBV9 and TRBJ1-2; D unresolved. Trimming left V 4 bases short and J 3 bases short, with 16 bases between. From germline, CDR1 is SGDLS and CDR2 YYNGEE. The CDR3 consists of 15 residues. In DNA form, the CDR3 reads TGTGCCAGCAGCACAACGTCGATATCGTACTATGGCTACACCTTC. Its protein product is CASSTTSISYYGYTF.

The V call is TRBV12-5, the J call TRBJ2-7; no definite D call. CDR1 is LGHNT and CDR2 is FRNRAP in the germline V gene. Deletions cut 0 bases from V and 2 bases from J, with 23 bases between. CDR3 length equals 19 residues. The DNA of the CDR3 is TGTGCTAGTGGTTTGGTACGCAGAGACAACCTCAAAAATGCCTACGAGCAGTACTTC. Translated: CASGLVRRDNLKNAYEQYF.

The rearrangement uses TRBV7-9 and TRBJ1-5, with unresolved D. Trimming took off 5 bases at V and 1 base at J, with 12 bases between the two ends. Looked up from germline, CDR1 is SEHNR and CDR2 is FQNEAQ (reference sequence). There are 15 residues in the CDR3. This CDR3 reads CASSDRTGSNQPQHF. For the CDR3, the DNA is TGTGCCAGCAGCGACCGGACGGGGAGCAATCAGCCCCAGCATTTT.

The J gene is TRBJ2-7, the V gene TRBV4-2, with D hard to call. This CDR3 has 13 residues. Trimming cost V 2 bases and J 3 bases, with 8 bases left between them. Per the germline V gene, CDR1 is LGHNA and CDR2 is YNFKEQ. CDR3 DNA: TGTGCCAGCAGCCAAACAGACCACTACGAGCAGTACTTC. This encodes CASSQTDHYEQYF.

The chain has TRBV5-6 and TRBJ2-7, with TRBD1 as a possible D gene (6 bases). V was trimmed by 0 bases and J by 1 base, leaving 14 bases between them. This CDR3 has 16 residues. Per the germline V gene, CDR1 is SGHDT and CDR2 is YYEEEE. CDR3 protein: CASSLVGRGPSYEQYF. The CDR3 coding sequence is TGTGCCAGCAGCTTGGTTGGCAGGGGCCCTTCCTACGAGCAGTACTTC.

The chain links TRBV27 to TRBJ1-5, with 8 bases lining up with TRBD1. CDR1 and CDR2 (germline): MNHEY, SMNVEV (reference sequence). This CDR3 comprises 15 residues. The junction had 6 bases not matched to a gene; V was cut back by 5 bases and J by 3 bases. CDR3 protein: CASSPLDRVNQPQHF. For the CDR3, the DNA is TGTGCCAGCAGTCCATTGGACAGGGTCAATCAGCCCCAGCATTTT.

This sequence joins TRBV9 and TRBJ1-1; D remains unclear. The CDR3 runs to 14 residues. V lost 0 bases and J 1 base, leaving 7 bases between the germline ends. The germline gives CDR1 SGDLS, CDR2 YYNGEE. CDR3 in DNA: TGTGCCAGCAGCGTAGATCAAGGGAACACTGAAGCTTTCTTT. It yields the protein CASSVDQGNTEAFF.

This clone was observed a single time. This chain connects TRBV5-1 to TRBJ1-2; the match to TRBD1 covers 8 bases. The germline V gene encodes CDR1 SGHRS and CDR2 YFSETQ. Trimming cost V 3 bases and J 7 bases; bases outside gene matches: 8. The CDR3 is made up of 14 amino acids. The CDR3 region is CASSSDRGSSGYTF. CDR3 nucleotide sequence: TGCGCCAGCAGCTCCGACAGGGGTTCTTCTGGCTACACCTTC.

The chain uses TRBV5-6 and TRBJ2-3, with D hard to call. This CDR3 spans 13 amino acids. The germline V and J ends were trimmed by 6 bases and 2 bases, with 10 bases remaining between them. Germline CDR1 SGHDT, CDR2 YYEEEE. CDR3 nucleotides: TGTGCCAGCACACGTGGTTCCACAGATACGCAGTATTTT. Residues: CASTRGSTDTQYF.

The chain has TRBV28 and TRBJ1-4, with D unclear. Germline CDR1 and CDR2: MDHEN and SYDVKM. The CDR3 has 18 residues. The V end was cut by 1 base, the J end by 3 bases, with 18 bases between. The CDR3 nucleotides read TGTGCCAGCAGTTTATTTGGGAGGACTCCTCGCCCTAATGAAAAACTGTTTTTT. Translation gives CASSLFGRTPRPNEKLFF.

The chain couples TRBV7-3 to TRBJ1-5; the D gene is possibly TRBD1 (5 bases). The CDR3 spans 18 residues. In germline, CDR1 is SGHTA, CDR2 FQGTGA. Trimming took 4 bases from V and 0 from J, leaving 19 bases between them. In nucleotides, the CDR3 is TGTGCCAGCAGCTCACCAAGGGGACGCACAAATAGCAATCAGCCCCAGCATTTT. Encoded protein: CASSSPRGRTNSNQPQHF.

The genes are TRBV29-1 and TRBJ2-5; TRBD1 matches 11 bases. TRBJ2-7 matches the DNA end more closely, so the J call is doubtful. Per the germline V gene, CDR1 is SQVTM and CDR2 is ANQGSEA. The CDR3 contains 13 residues. In nucleotides, the CDR3 is TGCAGCGTTGCAGGACAGGGGGCCAGCGAGCAGTACTTC. Translation gives CSVAGQGASEQYF.